The 8 T cell receptor beta chains below all came from one sample that was sequenced in a study of CD8+ T cells in alopecia areata. Sequencing templates came from extracted RNA that was reverse transcribed into cDNA. Measured with immunoSEQ multiplex PCR; TCRdb has only the in-frame clones, and not every one. The sample yields approximately 150,000 clones, more than 40% seen once. The sample comprised CD4+ T cells sorted from blood. Receptors originate from a human donor with alopecia areata.

The chain uses TRBV7-9 and TRBJ2-1, with D possibly matching TRBD2 (6 bases). Trimming took off 6 bases at V and 9 bases at J, with 12 bases between the two ends. This CDR3 has 12 amino acids. Germline CDR1 reads SEHNR; CDR2 reads FQNEAQ (reference sequence). This CDR3 reads CASSPSGGEQFF. CDR3 nucleotide sequence: TGTGCCAGCAGTCCCTCCGGGGGTGAGCAGTTCTTC.

This rearrangement joins TRBV9 to TRBJ1-1, with D unclear. CDR1 and CDR2 from the germline V gene are SGDLS and YYNGEE. The V and J ends lost 3 bases and 7 bases respectively, with 13 bases between them. This CDR3 has 13 residues. The CDR3 loop is CASSASMEREAFF. As DNA, the CDR3 is TGTGCCAGCAGCGCGTCAATGGAGCGTGAAGCTTTCTTT.

Only a few counts were recorded for this clone. The rearrangement joins TRBV2 to TRBJ2-7; TRBD1 matches 7 bases. The CDR3 contains 13 residues. The J segment lost 3 bases and the V segment lost 7 bases, leaving 6 bases of the junction unmatched. Per the germline V gene, CDR1 is SNHLY and CDR2 is FYNNEI. For the CDR3, the DNA is TGTGCCAGCACCCGACAGGGAGACTACGAGCAGTACTTC. It encodes CASTRQGDYEQYF.

The chain recombines TRBV6-4 with TRBJ2-3, with D unclear. The CDR3 extends over 12 amino acids. Per germline, CDR1 MRHNA and CDR2 SNTAGT. V shed 3 bases and J shed 11 bases, with 12 bases lying between them. This chain's CDR3 is CASSEDARVQYF. The DNA of the CDR3 is TGTGCCAGCAGTGAGGACGCTCGGGTGCAGTATTTT.

The chain combines TRBV2 with TRBJ2-4; weak D call: TRBD2 (6 bases). With 6 bases removed from V and 5 bases from J, the gap between germline ends came to 11 bases. The CDR3 runs 13 residues. From germline, CDR1 is SNHLY and CDR2 FYNNEI. CDR3: CASSGSGENIQYF. The CDR3 bases are TGTGCCAGCAGCGGGAGTGGGGAAAACATTCAGTACTTC.

The table lists this clone with a few counts. V and J are TRBV29-1 and TRBJ1-1; no clear D. V was cut by 7 bases and J by 11 bases, with 29 bases left in between. CDR3 size: 15 residues. The germline V gene has CDR1 SQVTM and CDR2 ANQGSEA. The CDR3 DNA sequence: TGCAGCGCTGCGAAGCGGCCCCCTAGTTGGGCCGATGCTTTCTTT. This gives the protein CSAAKRPPSWADAFF.

This clone was counted between two and nine times. This chain links TRBV7-2 with TRBJ2-2, with no clear D. The CDR3 sequence is 15 residues long. Germline V gives CDR1 SGHTA, CDR2 FQGNSA. Trimming pared 2 bases from V and 0 bases from J, leaving 7 bases between. The chain's CDR3 is CASSLTTTNTGELFF. Here the CDR3 DNA reads TGTGCCAGCAGCTTAACTACAACGAACACCGGGGAGCTGTTTTTT.

The chain links TRBV2 to TRBJ2-1; D may be TRBD2 (5 bases). With 3 bases removed from V and 4 bases from J, the gap between germline ends came to 10 bases. In germline, CDR1 is SNHLY, CDR2 FYNNEI. This CDR3 is built from 14 residues. CDR3 amino acids: CASSDKAEYNEQFF. As DNA, the CDR3 is TGTGCCAGCAGTGACAAAGCGGAGTACAATGAGCAGTTCTTC.